One and the same sample provided the 23 T cell receptor beta chains below, sequenced in a study of T-cell reconstitution after alpha-beta-depleted transplantation in children. The TCRbeta library was prepared with unique molecular identifiers. In TCRdb, the PCR reads were re-called with MiXCR into one record per CDR3 protein. Of hundreds of thousands of distinct CDR3 sequences listed, 15% to 20% are singletons. Here the sequenced sample was PBMCs, mostly from graft donor cells, taken 360 days after TCRalphabeta/CD19-depleted stem cell transplant. These receptors were taken from a boy younger than two who had a stem cell transplant for Wiskott-Aldrich syndrome, so the T cells may come from the graft donor.

The V gene is TRBV10-3, the J gene TRBJ2-5; the match to TRBD2 covers 7 bases. Trimming at V came to 2 bases and at J to 4 bases, leaving 13 bases not matched to a gene. The length of the CDR3 is 17 residues. The germline V gene encodes CDR1 ENHRY and CDR2 SYGVKD. In DNA form, the CDR3 reads TGTGCCATCAGTGAGCCCCGAGTGGCGGGAGTAAGAGAGACCCAGTACTTC. Protein product: CAISEPRVAGVRETQYF.

The DNA for the CDR3 is TGTGCCAGCAGCCAAGAAGGACTAGCGGAATCCACAGATACGCAGTATTTT. This sequence encodes CASSQEGLAESTDTQYF. The chain joins TRBV4-2 to TRBJ2-3; TRBD2 agrees at 10 bases. Germline loops: CDR1 LGHNA, CDR2 YNFKEQ. CDR3 length: 17 residues. The V gene end was trimmed by 0 bases and the J gene end by 2 bases; junction bases not matched to a gene: 5.

This clonotype occurred a few times. The chain carries TRBV5-6 and TRBJ2-3; the D is unclear. The CDR3 consists of 15 residues. Deletions cut 1 base from V and 2 bases from J, with 11 bases between. The germline V gene encodes CDR1 SGHDT and CDR2 YYEEEE. CDR3 residues: CASSLWFGVTDTQYF. The CDR3 nucleotides read TGTGCCAGCAGCTTGTGGTTTGGGGTCACAGATACGCAGTATTTT.

This clonotype was seen only a few times. The J gene is TRBJ2-5, the V gene TRBV20-1; 11 nucleotides match TRBD1. The CDR3 sequence is 15 residues long. V trimming: 3 bases; J trimming: 6 bases; junction bases outside the gene matches: 9. The V gene's germline CDR1 is DFQATT and CDR2 SNEGSKA (reference sequence). The DNA of the CDR3 is TGCAGTGCTAGTATCGTTGGACAGGGGGCGAAGACCCAGTACTTC. Its translation: CSASIVGQGAKTQYF.

V usage is TRBV10-3 and J usage is TRBJ2-7; TRBD1 aligns across 7 bases. The V segment lost 2 bases and the J segment 2 bases; nucleotides outside the gene matches: 6. The CDR3 is made up of 15 amino acids. Germline-derived CDR1 and CDR2 are ENHRY and SYGVKD. In DNA, the CDR3 is TGTGCCATCAGTGAGAGTTCCACAGGGGCCTACGAGCAGTACTTC. Translating gives CAISESSTGAYEQYF.

J is TRBJ2-2 and V is TRBV24-1; D remains ambiguous. The CDR3 runs to 14 residues. V shed 10 bases and J shed 2 bases, with 13 bases lying between them. The germline gives CDR1 KGHDR, CDR2 SFDVKD. In DNA, the CDR3 is TGTGCCACGAGTCCGGCAACTAACACCGGGGAGCTGTTTTTT. Translated, it gives CATSPATNTGELFF.

This clonotype appeared a few times. The chain carries TRBV6-2 or TRBV6-3 and TRBJ2-1, with a tentative D call TRBD2 (5 bases). Germline V lookup: CDR1 MNHEY, CDR2 SVGEGT. This CDR3 has 15 residues. Trimming took off 5 bases at V and 2 bases at J, with 13 bases between the two ends. CDR3: CASSRGLLTYNEQFF. The CDR3 DNA follows: TGTGCCAGCAGTCGAGGACTCTTGACCTACAATGAGCAGTTCTTC.

This clonotype was observed a few times. The V and J genes are TRBV5-6 and TRBJ2-1; TRBD2 matches at 7 bases. This CDR3 is built from 14 residues. CDR1 SGHDT and CDR2 YYEEEE come from the germline V gene. V shed 4 bases and J 2 bases; nucleotides not matched to a gene: 3. CDR3 DNA sequence: TGTGCCAGCAGCGGCGGACTAGCCTACAATGAGCAGTTCTTC. Protein product: CASSGGLAYNEQFF.

The chain combines TRBV28 with TRBJ2-4; no reliable D call. CDR3 length equals 19 residues. The germline V gene has CDR1 MDHEN and CDR2 SYDVKM. Trimming stripped 3 bases from V and 3 bases from J, with 24 bases between. The CDR3 spells CASSFLPPVRPVGKNIQYF. In nucleotides, the CDR3 is TGTGCCAGCAGTTTCCTCCCCCCCGTTAGGCCAGTAGGCAAAAACATTCAGTACTTC.

The J gene is TRBJ2-1, the V gene TRBV12-3 or TRBV12-4; 13 bases are shared with TRBD2. V was pared by 5 bases and J by 1 base, with 20 bases of the junction left unmatched. This CDR3 region has 22 residues. The CDR3 loop reads CASSLNGLAGVSLSRSYNEQFF. The CDR3 nucleotides are TGTGCCAGCAGTCTAAACGGACTAGCGGGAGTATCTCTCTCTCGTTCCTACAATGAGCAGTTCTTC.

The chain couples TRBV28 to TRBJ2-3; unclear D gene. V gave up 5 bases and J gave up 5 bases, with 14 bases separating them. The CDR3 consists of 14 residues. CDR1 MDHEN and CDR2 SYDVKM come from the germline V gene. CDR3 protein: CASSPSWFLDTQYF. The CDR3 region has the DNA TGTGCCAGCAGTCCCTCCTGGTTTTTAGATACGCAGTATTTT.

This clonotype occurred a few times. The chain uses TRBV3-1 and TRBJ1-6; D unclear. The germline V gene encodes CDR1 LGHDT and CDR2 YNNKEL (reference sequence). Trimming removed 1 base from V and 6 bases from J, with 13 bases in between. This CDR3 has 16 residues. DNA of the CDR3: TGTGCCAGCAGCCAAGGTGCGGGCTGGGGTAATTCACCCCTCCACTTT. As protein: CASSQGAGWGNSPLHF.

The chain couples TRBV10-2 to TRBJ2-7; TRBD1 agrees at 9 bases. CDR1 is WSHSY, CDR2 SAAADI, per germline. The CDR3 extends over 16 amino acids. J gave up 4 bases and V 1 base, and 8 bases lay outside the gene matches. In DNA form, the CDR3 reads TGCGCCAGCAGTGAGTTTAGGGGACAGGGCTCTTACGAGCAGTACTTC. It translates to CASSEFRGQGSYEQYF.

This clonotype was detected a few times. In DNA, the CDR3 is TGCGCCAGCAGCTTGGATCCGTACAACTACGAGCAGTACTTC. This translates into CASSLDPYNYEQYF. This chain connects TRBV5-1 to TRBJ2-7; D unclear. Trimming shortened V by 0 bases and J by 3 bases, and 10 bases separated the two germline ends. The CDR3 covers 14 residues. Germline assignment: CDR1 SGHRS and CDR2 YFSETQ.

This rearrangement joins TRBV29-1 to TRBJ2-5; no definite D call. The CDR3 consists of 13 residues. Germline V gene sequence: CDR1 SQVTM, CDR2 ANQGSEA. V was cut by 3 bases and J by 7 bases, with 15 bases left in between. The CDR3 sequence is CSVENLLVRTQYF. The DNA of the CDR3 is TGCAGCGTTGAGAACTTGCTAGTGAGGACCCAGTACTTC. The whole variable domain, remainder taken from reference TRBV29-1 and TRBJ2-5, is SAVISQKPSRDICQRGTSLTIQCQVDSQVTMMFWYRQQPGQSLTLIATANQGSEATYESGFVIDKFPISRPNLTFSTLTVSNMSPEDSSIYLCSVENLLVRTQYFGPGTRLLVL.

The rearrangement links TRBV2 to TRBJ2-7; D may match TRBD1 or TRBD2 (6 bases each). This CDR3 has 15 amino acids. The V end was cut by 6 bases, the J end by 7 bases, with 22 bases between. Germline loops: CDR1 SNHLY, CDR2 FYNNEI. DNA for the CDR3: TGTGCCAGCAGAAGGGGGGTAGGAGGGAGCGAGGAGCAGTACTTC. This sequence encodes CASRRGVGGSEEQYF.

The sample holds a few counts of this clonotype. V and J are TRBV6-2 or TRBV6-3 and TRBJ2-7, with D uncertain. CDR3 length equals 16 residues. Trimming cost V 2 bases and J 2 bases, with 16 bases left between them. The V gene's germline CDR1 is MNHEY and CDR2 SVGEGT. For the CDR3, the DNA is TGTGCCAGCAGTTACGCCAGACTGGGCGGCCCCTACGAGCAGTACTTC. Amino acids: CASSYARLGGPYEQYF.

There are a few counts of this clonotype. The CDR3 nucleotides read TGTGCCAGCAGCTTGGCGCCCCTCGGCTACAATGAGCAGTTCTTC. It encodes CASSLAPLGYNEQFF. The chain couples TRBV5-5 to TRBJ2-1, with D hard to call. Trimming removed 0 bases from V and 3 bases from J, with 10 bases in between. The CDR3 has 15 amino acids. The germline gives CDR1 SGHKS, CDR2 YYEKEE (reference sequence).

This chain connects TRBV24-1 to TRBJ2-5; no firm D call. The CDR3 loop spans 14 amino acids. V was shortened by 3 bases and J by 1 base, with 8 bases between the two germline ends. Germline V gives CDR1 KGHDR, CDR2 SFDVKD. CDR3 sequence reads: CATSDPRTQETQYF. The CDR3, as DNA: TGTGCCACCAGTGATCCCCGGACCCAAGAGACCCAGTACTTC.

The chain uses TRBV24-1 and TRBJ2-5; the D gene is possibly TRBD2 (5 bases). This CDR3 has 13 residues. Germline CDR1 reads KGHDR; CDR2 reads SFDVKD. The V end lost 1 base, the J end lost 4 bases, and 6 bases lay between the germline ends. Here the CDR3 reads CATSDFGGETQYF. For the CDR3, the DNA is TGTGCCACCAGTGATTTCGGAGGAGAGACCCAGTACTTC.

This clonotype occurred a few times. V is TRBV7-8 and J is TRBJ2-7, with D hard to call. CDR1 SGHVS and CDR2 FQNEAQ come from the germline V gene. The CDR3 runs to 15 residues. The ends were cut back, 1 base at V and 2 bases at J, with 12 bases in the middle. CDR3 sequence (DNA): TGTGCCAGCAGCTTAGTGTCCGGGTTTGCCTACGAGCAGTACTTC. Translated, it gives CASSLVSGFAYEQYF.

V gene TRBV6-5 combines with J gene TRBJ2-5, with D possibly matching TRBD1 (6 bases). The CDR3 extends over 15 amino acids. Trimming pared 3 bases from V and 4 bases from J, leaving 15 bases between. CDR1 and CDR2 from the germline V gene are MNHEY and SVGAGI. CDR3 coding DNA: TGTGCCAGCAGTTATTCAGGGGCTCGGGGAGAGACCCAGTACTTC. Its translation: CASSYSGARGETQYF.

The V gene is TRBV20-1, the J gene TRBJ1-4, with 8 bases identical to TRBD1. The CDR3 extends over 13 amino acids. Germline CDR1 DFQATT, CDR2 SNEGSKA (reference sequence). The junction had 5 bases not matched to a gene; V was cut back by 3 bases and J by 8 bases. Here the CDR3 reads CSASRTGTEKLFF. CDR3 DNA sequence: TGCAGTGCTAGTAGGACAGGGACGGAAAAACTGTTTTTT.